Listed here are 12 T cell receptor beta chains from one sample, sequenced in a study of blood T cells in healthy people across ages. Together with a sample-barcoded 5' primer, a J-beta primer mix was included in a second PCR lasting roughly 6 to 12 cycles. From the 5' RACE reads, TCRdb called clonotypes with MiXCR, one entry per CDR3 protein. Among over 500,000 distinct CDR3 sequences listed, roughly half were seen once. Sequencing used blood. These receptors all stem from a woman older than 75 in good health.

This clonotype occurred many times. The chain joins TRBV29-1 to TRBJ1-5; D ambiguous. The V end was cut by 6 bases, the J end by 5 bases, with 8 bases between. Germline CDR1 is SQVTM and CDR2 is ANQGSEA. The CDR3 loop spans 11 amino acids. DNA for the CDR3: TGCAGCGTGGCACTCTATCAGCCCCAGCATTTT. Its translation is CSVALYQPQHF.

This clonotype was seen more than once but under ten times. This rearrangement joins TRBV4-1 to TRBJ1-1; D remains unclear. Per germline, CDR1 MGHRA and CDR2 YSYEKL. The CDR3 sequence is 15 residues long. With 1 base removed from V and 1 base from J, the gap between germline ends came to 10 bases. The CDR3 loop reads CASSQGLPGNTEAFF. The CDR3 DNA follows: TGCGCCAGCAGCCAAGGTCTGCCGGGGAACACTGAAGCTTTCTTT.

This clonotype was seen only once. The rearrangement links TRBV12-3 or TRBV12-4 to TRBJ2-1; a possible D gene is TRBD2 (7 bases). Trimming took off 5 bases at V and 7 bases at J, with 18 bases between the two ends. The CDR3 is made up of 15 amino acids. The CDR3 spells CASSRYGGLRNEQFF. CDR3 nucleotide sequence: TGTGCCAGCAGTCGCTACGGGGGGCTACGGAATGAGCAGTTCTTC.

This clonotype was seen only a few times. The chain recombines TRBV12-3 or TRBV12-4 with TRBJ1-1; 7 bases are shared with TRBD1. Trimming at V came to 5 bases and at J to 4 bases, leaving 4 bases not matched to a gene. The CDR3 loop spans 13 amino acids. This CDR3 reads CASSEQGSTEAFF. CDR3 nucleotide sequence: TGTGCCAGCAGTGAACAGGGGAGCACTGAAGCTTTCTTT.

Comment on this clonotype: The germline gene is not matched at one end of the junction; a read error may be the cause. This rearrangement joins TRBV20-1 to TRBJ2-1; possible D gene TRBD2, 5 bases. Germline CDR1 and CDR2: DFQATT and SNEGSKA (reference sequence). The CDR3 consists of 16 residues. CDR3 amino acids: CSTSSWALGSYNEQFF. The CDR3 region has the DNA TGCAGTACTAGTTCCTGGGCCCTAGGCTCCTACAATGAGCAGTTCTTC.

This clonotype was seen at least ten times. DNA of the CDR3: TGCGCCAGCAGCCACGAGTACCAAGAGACCCAGTACTTC. It encodes CASSHEYQETQYF. J is TRBJ2-5 and V is TRBV4-1; D unclear. CDR1 is MGHRA, CDR2 YSYEKL, per germline. The CDR3 consists of 13 residues. Between the trimmed V and J ends, which lost 3 bases and 0 bases, there was a span of 5 bases.

There are many counts of this clonotype. The chain employs TRBV5-1 and TRBJ2-1; D gene uncertain. The CDR3 extends over 13 amino acids. Germline CDR1 SGHRS, CDR2 YFSETQ. Between the trimmed V and J ends, which lost 0 bases and 6 bases, there was a span of 7 bases. The CDR3: CASSLGHSNEQFF. CDR3 nucleotides: TGCGCCAGCAGCTTGGGGCACTCCAATGAGCAGTTCTTC.

This clonotype was observed many times. The gene calls are TRBV28 and TRBJ2-2; no clear D gene. Trimming removed 6 bases from V and 5 bases from J, with 7 bases in between. The CDR3 has 12 amino acids. The V gene's germline CDR1 is MDHEN and CDR2 SYDVKM. The CDR3 loop is CASSLLTGELFF. For the CDR3, the DNA is TGTGCCAGCAGCTTACTAACCGGGGAGCTGTTTTTT.

The chain uses TRBV27 and TRBJ1-6; D is perhaps TRBD1 (5 bases). The germline V gene has CDR1 MNHEY and CDR2 SMNVEV (reference sequence). V lost 2 bases and J lost 9, with 14 bases in between. The CDR3 loop spans 15 amino acids. Here the CDR3 reads CASSLIVQAGSPLHF. DNA of the CDR3: TGTGCCAGCAGTTTAATAGTACAGGCCGGTTCACCCCTCCACTTT.

This clonotype has just a few counts. The rearrangement uses TRBV29-1 and TRBJ1-2; 7 nucleotides align to TRBD1. The CDR3 spans 13 residues. J gave up 5 bases and V 4 bases, and 7 bases lay outside the gene matches. The germline V gene has CDR1 SQVTM and CDR2 ANQGSEA. CDR3 DNA sequence: TGCAGCGTTGGTAACTCAGGGGGATATGGCTACACCTTC. Protein sequence: CSVGNSGGYGYTF.

The chain links TRBV24-1 to TRBJ2-3; D is possibly TRBD2 (7 bases). The V gene's germline CDR1 is KGHDR and CDR2 SFDVKD. The V end was cut by 4 bases, the J end by 2 bases, with 15 bases between. The CDR3 spans 16 residues. In DNA form, the CDR3 reads TGTGCCACCAGTGAAGCGGGACACCCTAACACAGATACGCAGTATTTT. This translates into CATSEAGHPNTDTQYF.

Regarding this clonotype: A much larger clone sits a single nucleotide away, making a read error possible. V gene TRBV12-3 or TRBV12-4 combines with J gene TRBJ2-1; 9 bases are a match to TRBD2. The CDR3 totals 15 residues. Germline trimming cut 4 bases from V and 6 bases from J; bases unmatched to any gene: 7. The DNA of the CDR3 is TGTGCCAGCAGTTCCCGGGGAGCGGGAGGCAATGAGCAGTTCTTC. This encodes CASSSRGAGGNEQFF.